The TCR beta chain under discussion was sequenced for a study of blood T cell repertoires in COVID-19. V was pared by 4 bases and J by 9 bases, with 16 bases between. The germline CDR1 and CDR2 sequences are SGHTA and FQGNSA. The CDR3 sequence is 15 residues long. Sequencing used immunoSEQ multiplex PCR; TCRdb keeps in-frame clones, though not all of them. The top ten clones hold 17% of a sample with 100,000 to 150,000 clones, roughly 84% of them seen once. The material sequenced was peripheral blood. This clonotype originated in a woman older than 75 with acute or convalescent COVID-19. V usage is TRBV7-2 and J usage is TRBJ1-6; D is ambiguous. The CDR3 nucleotides are TGTGCCAGCAGCTCTCGCGGAGCAGCCTTTTCACCCCTCCACTTT. Amino acid sequence: CASSSRGAAFSPLHF.